This T cell receptor (beta chain) appears in the sequencing data of a study of blood T cells in healthy people across ages. PCR was performed a second time for 7 to 11 cycles using a sample-barcoded 5' primer and a J-beta primer mix. From each sample, at least 2.5 million paired-end reads containing CDR3 were obtained. TCRdb called the 5' RACE reads again in MiXCR, with one record for every CDR3 protein. Among about 720,000 distinct CDR3 sequences listed, approximately 22% were seen once. CDR1 and CDR2 from the germline V gene are MNHEY and SVGAGI. The CDR3 is made up of 14 amino acids. Sequences were obtained from blood. The gene calls are TRBV6-5 and TRBJ2-5; 7 bases are shared with TRBD2. The J call may not be correct, given that the DNA end is closer to TRBJ2-1. The receptor was derived from a man aged 65 to 79 in good health. CDR3 loop: CASSPGAGVGEQFF. For the CDR3, the DNA is TGTGCCAGCAGTCCCGGGGCGGGGGTGGGTGAGCAGTTCTTC.